This entry is about one TCR beta chain. Its cognate antigen is unknown. This entry belongs to a study of PD-1 blockade in classical Hodgkin lymphoma. General study points: In CD4+ cells, TCR diversity went up significantly by C4D1, but in CD8+ cells it did not.

TCRdb's copy holds only in-frame clones and misses some; the assay was immunoSEQ multiplex PCR. The sample has nearly 20,000 clones; over 75% are singletons. Time point given: cycle 4 day 1 (C4D1), after 6 weeks of nivolumab. All trial patients relapsed after autologous stem cell transplantation. Best responses included complete response and partial response; otherwise, the best response was progressive disease. The germline gives CDR1 SNHLY, CDR2 FYNNEI. Unmatched junction bases numbered 9, after V lost 4 bases and J lost 0 bases. This CDR3 has 18 residues. This sample comprised peripheral blood mononuclear cells (PBMCs), obtained before the fourth cycle of nivolumab. This receptor was taken from a human donor with classical Hodgkin lymphoma. V and J are TRBV2 and TRBJ2-1, with TRBD2 identical over 10 bases. DNA of the CDR3: TGTGCCAGCAGTGTCACTAGCGGGGCTCCTAGCTCCTACAATGAGCAGTTCTTC. Translating gives CASSVTSGAPSSYNEQFF.